Presented here are 8 T cell receptor beta chains from one specimen sequenced in a study of immune evolution from preneoplasia to lung adenocarcinoma. The method was immunoSEQ multiplex PCR; TCRdb's version includes in-frame clones alone and lacks a portion of them. The profile shows thousands of clones, 70% to 90% of them singletons. Specimen: FFPE minimally invasive lung adenocarcinoma tissue. These receptors were taken from a person between 65 and 80 years old with lung adenocarcinoma.

The V gene is TRBV28, the J gene TRBJ1-1, with a weak D call TRBD1 (6 bases). The V end lost 4 bases, the J end lost 0 bases, and 12 bases lay between the germline ends. CDR3 length equals 15 residues. CDR1 is MDHEN and CDR2 is SYDVKM in the germline V gene. This chain's CDR3 is CASSWGGQMNTEAFF. The CDR3 DNA is TGTGCCAGCAGTTGGGGCGGACAGATGAACACTGAAGCTTTCTTT.

This rearrangement joins TRBV9 to TRBJ1-2; 9 bases align to TRBD1. This CDR3 spans 16 amino acids. The J segment lost 0 bases and the V segment lost 4 bases, leaving 7 bases of the junction unmatched. Germline V lookup: CDR1 SGDLS, CDR2 YYNGEE. The CDR3 reads CASSFGQGPANYGYTF. The CDR3 coding sequence is TGTGCCAGCAGCTTCGGACAGGGGCCCGCTAACTATGGCTACACCTTC.

The chain has TRBV6-5 and TRBJ1-2; D is possibly TRBD1 (6 bases). Germline V CDR1 and CDR2: MNHEY, SVGAGI. Trimming stripped 7 bases from V and 7 bases from J, with 19 bases between. The CDR3 consists of 14 residues. CDR3 bases: TGTGCCAGCAAAGAGGGGGGAGGGGTTGGTGGCTACACCTTC. It specifies CASKEGGGVGGYTF.

The V gene is TRBV5-6, the J gene TRBJ1-5; 7 positions agree with TRBD1. CDR3 length equals 14 residues. Unmatched junction bases numbered 6, after V lost 2 bases and J lost 7 bases. Germline CDR1 is SGHDT and CDR2 is YYEEEE. As DNA, the CDR3 is TGTGCCAGCAGCTTCGGCAGGGGGGAACAGCCCCAGCATTTT. This encodes CASSFGRGEQPQHF.

Written as DNA, the CDR3 is TGCGCCAGCAGCCAAGGACTAGCGGGGTTGTACGAGCAGTACTTC. It is translated as CASSQGLAGLYEQYF. The chain carries TRBV4-1 and TRBJ2-7; the match to TRBD2 covers 11 bases. CDR3 length: 15 amino acids. The V gene end was trimmed by 1 base and the J gene end by 4 bases; junction bases not matched to a gene: 3. The V gene's germline CDR1 is MGHRA and CDR2 YSYEKL.

The chain joins TRBV5-4 to TRBJ1-4; D is uncertain. The length of the CDR3 is 14 residues. Trimming removed 4 bases at V and 3 bases at J, with 10 bases between. The germline V gene has CDR1 SGHNT and CDR2 YYREEE (reference sequence). CDR3 sequence: CASSNAAANEKLFF. In DNA, the CDR3 is TGTGCCAGCAGCAATGCTGCGGCTAATGAAAAACTGTTTTTT. The full variable domain, with the rest looked up from reference TRBV5-4 and TRBJ1-4, is ETGVTQSPTHLIKTRGQQVTLRCSSQSGHNTVSWYQQALGQGPQFIFQYYREEENGRGNFPPRFSGLQFPNYSSELNVNALELDDSALYLCASSNAAANEKLFFGSGTQLSVL.

The chain carries TRBV7-2 and TRBJ2-3, with D possibly being TRBD2 (7 bases). V lost 5 bases and J 5 bases, leaving 17 bases between the germline ends. In germline, CDR1 is SGHTA, CDR2 FQGNSA. This CDR3 is built from 15 residues. The chain's CDR3 is CASSTTGGGGDTQYF. The CDR3 nucleotides read TGTGCCAGCAGCACTACGGGGGGAGGGGGAGATACGCAGTATTTT.

Only a few counts were recorded for this clone. CDR3 region: CASSSNSENTEAFF. The CDR3, as DNA: TGTGCCAGCAGCTCAAACAGTGAGAACACTGAAGCTTTCTTT. This sequence joins TRBV5-4 and TRBJ1-1, with no clear D. Trimming took 3 bases from V and 1 from J, leaving 10 bases between them. Germline assignment: CDR1 SGHNT and CDR2 YYREEE (reference sequence). This CDR3 contains 14 residues.